This passage covers 6 T cell receptor beta chains from one sample sequenced in a study of T cell responses to AZD1222 COVID-19 vaccine. The data were produced by immunoSEQ multiplex PCR, yet TCRdb's version contains in-frame clones alone and is incomplete. The sample holds 150,000 to 200,000 clones, 90% to 95% seen once. Material: peripheral blood, obtained 28 days after the second AZD1222 dose. The receptor set was obtained from an adult who received the AZD1222 COVID-19 vaccine.

This sequence joins TRBV19 and TRBJ1-5; D gene ambiguous. Per the germline V gene, CDR1 is LNHDA and CDR2 is SQIVND (reference sequence). Trimming removed 0 bases from V and 8 bases from J, with 5 bases in between. This CDR3 is built from 12 residues. The CDR3 sequence: CASSIELKPQHF. The CDR3 DNA reads TGTGCCAGTAGTATAGAATTAAAGCCCCAGCATTTT.

CDR3 nucleotides: TGTGCCAGTAGTTCCGCTGCGGGGACTGAAGCTTTCTTT. This translates into CASSSAAGTEAFF. The chain combines TRBV19 with TRBJ1-1; D gene unclear. The CDR3 loop spans 13 amino acids. Germline V gene data show CDR1 as LNHDA and CDR2 as SQIVND (reference sequence). Trimming removed 5 bases from V and 5 bases from J, with 12 bases in between.

The chain couples TRBV12-5 to TRBJ1-3; TRBD1 aligns across 8 bases. The CDR3 covers 17 residues. The trim removed 1 base at V and 2 bases at J, leaving 7 bases unmatched. Germline values: CDR1 LGHNT, CDR2 FRNRAP. This chain's CDR3 is CASGLGPGTGAGNTIYF. The DNA for the CDR3 is TGTGCTAGTGGTTTGGGCCCGGGGACAGGTGCTGGAAACACCATATATTTT.

This clone is a singleton in its sample. The chain uses TRBV5-8 and TRBJ1-6, with unresolved D. The CDR3 is 19 amino acids. V was shortened by 3 bases and J by 4 bases, with 23 bases between the two germline ends. CDR1 SGHTS and CDR2 YDEGEE come from the germline V gene. DNA of the CDR3: TGTGCCAGCAGCTCAATCCGGGGAGGAGGGAGTGCGTATAATTCACCCCTCCACTTT. Its protein is CASSSIRGGGSAYNSPLHF.

The chain employs TRBV6-1 and TRBJ1-5; TRBD1 aligns across 9 bases. The CDR3 has 16 residues. Germline trimming cut 2 bases from V and 4 bases from J; bases unmatched to any gene: 6. Germline CDR1 MNHNS, CDR2 SASEGT. The CDR3 nucleotides read TGTGCCAGCAGTGAAACCGGGACAGGGTATAATCAGCCCCAGCATTTT. As protein: CASSETGTGYNQPQHF.

This chain joins TRBV19 and TRBJ2-3; D is perhaps TRBD1 or TRBD2 (7 bases each). V lost 3 bases and J lost 4, with 20 bases in between. Germline values: CDR1 LNHDA, CDR2 SQIVND (reference sequence). CDR3 length equals 17 residues. In DNA, the CDR3 is TGTGCCAGTAGTATCACCCCGGGAGGCAGGGGGTCAGATACGCAGTATTTT. Amino acid sequence: CASSITPGGRGSDTQYF.